This section outlines one T cell receptor beta chain sequence together with its context. The antigen is unknown. The data stem from a study of T cells in localized non-small cell lung cancer. Study-level findings and limits: Appearances in adjacent lung were noted for a median approximately 58 of the top 100 tumor clones. Only one tumor region went through sequencing, so heterogeneity may still be there. Uninvolved nearby lung showed the greatest T cell clonality, exceeding that found in tumor. Those with higher blood T cell density had longer overall survival.

Using immunoSEQ multiplex PCR, the repertoire was profiled, and TCRdb retains in-frame clones only, with some absent. This table holds under 3,000 clones, roughly 24% found once. The V and J ends lost 5 bases and 3 bases, in that order; junction bases with no gene match: 5. Germline V gene sequence: CDR1 MNHGY, CDR2 SAAAGT. The CDR3 contains 14 residues. The rearrangement uses TRBV6-8 and TRBJ1-2; TRBD1 matches at 8 bases. The TCR sequence derives from a woman aged 35 to 70 with stage II lung adenocarcinoma. Sequences were derived from lung tumor tissue, sampled before any cancer treatment. CDR3 bases: TGTGCCAGCAGTCACCCGACAGGGGACTATGGCTACACCTTC. Translated, it gives CASSHPTGDYGYTF.